The 29 T cell receptor beta chains in this list originate from one sample, sequenced in a study of control samples from healthy donors and cancer patients. Generated by immunoSEQ multiplex PCR, the TCRdb table keeps only in-frame clones and is missing some. The sample holds 63,000 or so clones, over 75% seen once. Sequenced material: blood. These receptors were collected from a man aged 45 to 65 in good health.

The chain employs TRBV9 and TRBJ2-1; 8 nucleotides align to TRBD1. The CDR3 has 20 residues. J lost 7 bases, V lost 0 bases, and 21 bases had no gene match. The germline CDR1 and CDR2 sequences are SGDLS and YYNGEE. CDR3 coding DNA: TGTGCCAGCAGCGTAGTTGGTTCTGAAATTCCGGGACAGGCCAAAAATGAGCAGTTCTTC. This encodes CASSVVGSEIPGQAKNEQFF. Supplemented by reference TRBV9 and TRBJ2-1, the full variable domain reads DSGVTQTPKHLITATGQRVTLRCSPRSGDLSVYWYQQSLDQGLQFLIQYYNGEERAKGNILERFSAQQFPDLHSELNLSSLELGDSALYFCASSVVGSEIPGQAKNEQFFGPGTRLTVL.

This clone was counted between two and nine times. This chain uses TRBV6-2 or TRBV6-3 with TRBJ1-1, with D uncertain. The CDR3 contains 13 residues. The V end was cut by 5 bases, the J end by 4 bases, with 11 bases between. Germline V gene lookup returns CDR1 MNHEY and CDR2 SVGEGT. CDR3 coding DNA: TGTGCCAGCAGTAACCCAACCTCCACTGAAGCTTTCTTT. This encodes CASSNPTSTEAFF.

The chain employs TRBV3-1 (or the pseudogene TRBV3-2) and TRBJ2-7, with 8 positions matching TRBD2. The CDR3 contains 16 residues. The junction had 10 bases not matched to a gene; V was cut back by 1 base and J by 5 bases. CDR1 LGHDT and CDR2 YNNKEL come from the germline V gene (reference sequence). This chain's CDR3 is CASSQVGKRETDEQYF. The CDR3 nucleotides are TGTGCCAGCAGCCAAGTTGGGAAGCGGGAGACTGACGAGCAGTACTTC.

V is TRBV30 and J is TRBJ1-1; maybe TRBD1 (5 bases). Germline V gene lookup returns CDR1 GTSNPN and CDR2 SVGIG (reference sequence). With 4 bases removed from V and 1 base from J, the gap between germline ends came to 7 bases. The CDR3 loop spans 12 amino acids. The CDR3: CAWNTGNTEAFF. DNA for the CDR3: TGTGCCTGGAATACAGGGAACACTGAAGCTTTCTTT. Full variable domain (rest looked up from reference TRBV30 and TRBJ1-1): SQTIHQWPATLVQPVGSPLSLECTVEGTSNPNLYWYRQAAGRGLQLLFYSVGIGQISSEVPQNLSASRPQDRQFILSSKKLLLSDSGFYLCAWNTGNTEAFFGQGTRLTVV.

A single count supports this clone. This chain links TRBV18 with TRBJ1-5; D unclear. The CDR3 is made up of 15 amino acids. Per germline, CDR1 KGHSH and CDR2 LQKENI. Trimming took 5 bases from V and 1 from J, leaving 12 bases between them. CDR3 nucleotide sequence: TGTGCCAGCTCAGGGTCGTCAAAAAGCAATCAGCCCCAGCATTTT. This sequence encodes CASSGSSKSNQPQHF.

The J gene is TRBJ2-1, the V gene TRBV7-2; 7 nucleotides match TRBD2. The CDR3 runs to 15 residues. V was clipped by 3 bases and J by 5 bases; unmatched bases: 7. Germline-derived CDR1 and CDR2 are SGHTA and FQGNSA. The CDR3 sequence: CASSFIPGRHNEQFF. CDR3 coding DNA: TGTGCCAGCAGCTTTATTCCCGGGAGGCACAATGAGCAGTTCTTC.

J is TRBJ1-1 and V is TRBV18; D remains ambiguous. With 3 bases removed from V and 0 bases from J, the gap between germline ends came to 11 bases. Germline V gives CDR1 KGHSH, CDR2 LQKENI. The CDR3 is 15 residues long. The CDR3 coding sequence is TGTGCCAGCTCACCGGGGAGACCCTTGAACACTGAAGCTTTCTTT. Encoded protein: CASSPGRPLNTEAFF.

The V and J genes are TRBV2 and TRBJ2-3, with 9 nucleotides matching TRBD2. V lost 9 bases, J lost 3 bases, and 13 bases stayed unmatched. The CDR3 has 16 amino acids. The germline V gene has CDR1 SNHLY and CDR2 FYNNEI. The CDR3 region is CASSSSWREGTDTQYF. The CDR3 DNA follows: TGTGCCAGTAGTAGCAGTTGGCGGGAGGGAACAGATACGCAGTATTTT.

The V call is TRBV6-5, the J call TRBJ2-1; TRBD1 agrees at 8 bases. The CDR3 sequence is 14 residues long. Losses at the gene ends were 6 bases for V and 7 bases for J; bases not matched to a gene: 8. Germline assignment: CDR1 MNHEY and CDR2 SVGAGI. In DNA, the CDR3 is TGTGCCAGCAGCAAGGGACAGGCGTCGAATGAGCAGTTCTTC. Its translation is CASSKGQASNEQFF.

The chain carries TRBV6-5 and TRBJ2-3; 11 nucleotides align to TRBD2. The CDR3 runs 15 residues. The V and J ends lost 5 bases and 6 bases, in that order; junction bases with no gene match: 7. CDR1 is MNHEY and CDR2 is SVGAGI in the germline V gene. CDR3 region: CASSPLAGGYDTQYF. The DNA of the CDR3 is TGTGCCAGCAGTCCCCTAGCGGGGGGCTACGATACGCAGTATTTT.

As for this clone: Other DNA sequences in this specimen translate into the identical CDR3. This sequence joins TRBV2 and TRBJ2-3; D gene uncertain. Germline values: CDR1 SNHLY, CDR2 FYNNEI. The CDR3 covers 13 residues. Trimming removed 6 bases at V and 7 bases at J, with 14 bases between. CDR3: CASRGGVSNTQYF. CDR3 nucleotide sequence: TGTGCCAGCAGGGGCGGAGTCAGTAATACGCAGTATTTT.

J is TRBJ1-4 and V is TRBV25-1, with a tentative D call TRBD1 (6 bases). Germline lookup yields CDR1 MGHDK and CDR2 SYGVNS. CDR3 length: 18 residues. The V end lost 1 base, the J end lost 7 bases, and 22 bases lay between the germline ends. Here the CDR3 reads CASSEFGRGTGSAEKLFF. CDR3 nucleotide sequence: TGTGCCAGCAGTGAATTCGGTCGTGGTACAGGGTCTGCTGAAAAACTGTTTTTT.

The chain is built from TRBV4-3 and TRBJ2-3, with 8 bases matching TRBD2. After removal of 5 bases from V and 3 bases from J, the junction contained 10 bases not matched to a gene. The CDR3 is 16 residues long. Germline V gene data show CDR1 as LGHNA and CDR2 as YSLEER. The chain's CDR3 is CASSNKATGGTDTQYF. Here the CDR3 DNA reads TGCGCCAGCAGCAACAAAGCCACGGGAGGGACAGATACGCAGTATTTT.

J is TRBJ2-7 and V is TRBV5-4; D possibly uses TRBD1 or TRBD2 (6 bases each). CDR1 is SGHNT, CDR2 YYREEE, per germline (reference sequence). This CDR3 contains 16 residues. Trimming left V 0 bases short and J 4 bases short, with 17 bases between. CDR3 residues: CASSLADGGAIYEQYF. The CDR3, as DNA: TGTGCCAGCAGCTTGGCCGACGGGGGCGCGATATACGAGCAGTACTTC.

The chain links TRBV24-1 to TRBJ1-1; 11 bases map to TRBD1. The CDR3 contains 16 residues. Losses at the gene ends were 2 bases for V and 4 bases for J; bases not matched to a gene: 5. Germline CDR1 is KGHDR and CDR2 is SFDVKD. Here the CDR3 reads CATSDSPGTGGTEAFF. The CDR3 region has the DNA TGTGCCACCAGTGATTCCCCCGGGACAGGGGGCACTGAAGCTTTCTTT.

The chain links TRBV7-2 to TRBJ2-4; TRBD2 matches 14 bases. The V and J ends lost 2 bases and 2 bases, in that order; junction bases with no gene match: 2. CDR3 length: 17 residues. Looked up from germline, CDR1 is SGHTA and CDR2 is FQGNSA. As DNA, the CDR3 is TGTGCCAGCAGCTTAAGACTAGCGGGGGGGACCAAAAACATTCAGTACTTC. Translated, it gives CASSLRLAGGTKNIQYF.

This clone was counted once. The chain joins TRBV11-3 to TRBJ1-5; the match to TRBD1 covers 7 bases. J lost 2 bases, V lost 6 bases, and 4 bases had no gene match. Per the germline V gene, CDR1 is SGHNT and CDR2 is YENEEA. CDR3 length: 14 amino acids. The CDR3 loop reads CASSAGGGNQPQHF. For the CDR3, the DNA is TGTGCCAGCAGTGCAGGGGGTGGCAATCAGCCCCAGCATTTT.

V gene TRBV20-1 combines with J gene TRBJ1-2; D possibly corresponds to TRBD1 (6 bases). In germline, CDR1 is DFQATT, CDR2 SNEGSKA (reference sequence). The V end lost 5 bases, the J end lost 9 bases, and 13 bases lay between the germline ends. The CDR3 covers 11 residues. The CDR3 nucleotides read TGCAGTGCTCTGGGGGCGGTGAGCTACACCTTC. It is translated as CSALGAVSYTF.

This chain joins TRBV6-4 and TRBJ2-7; 8 bases agree with TRBD1. The germline gives CDR1 MRHNA, CDR2 SNTAGT. With V trimmed by 3 bases and J by 7 bases, 11 bases remained unmatched. The CDR3 runs 15 residues. The CDR3 spells CASSEGEDRGGEQYF. Written as DNA, the CDR3 is TGTGCCAGCAGTGAAGGAGAAGACAGGGGCGGAGAGCAGTACTTC.

This chain joins TRBV12-5 and TRBJ2-3; tentatively, D is TRBD1 or TRBD2 (6 bases each). Deletions cut 6 bases from V and 5 bases from J, with 18 bases between. The germline V gene has CDR1 LGHNT and CDR2 FRNRAP. The CDR3 has 15 residues. The CDR3 loop reads CASGPSWGARDTQYF. In DNA form, the CDR3 reads TGTGCTAGTGGCCCTAGCTGGGGGGCCCGAGATACGCAGTATTTT.

This clone is a singleton in its sample. J is TRBJ1-5 and V is TRBV30, with 10 nucleotides matching TRBD1. Per germline, CDR1 GTSNPN and CDR2 SVGIG (reference sequence). CDR3 size: 15 residues. With V trimmed by 2 bases and J by 3 bases, 4 bases remained unmatched. The CDR3 is CAWSTGQGDNQPQHF. The CDR3 DNA is TGTGCCTGGAGTACTGGACAGGGGGACAATCAGCCCCAGCATTTT.

This clone was counted once. The chain links TRBV2 to TRBJ1-1; possible D gene TRBD1, 5 bases. V was shortened by 4 bases and J by 4 bases, with 13 bases between the two germline ends. CDR1 is SNHLY and CDR2 is FYNNEI in the germline V gene. CDR3 size: 14 residues. CDR3: CASSVGERGTEAFF. Here the CDR3 DNA reads TGTGCCAGCAGTGTGGGGGAAAGGGGCACTGAAGCTTTCTTT.

The CDR3 reads CAGQKVDRINSPLHF. The CDR3 coding sequence is TGTGCCGGCCAAAAAGTGGACAGAATTAATTCACCCCTCCACTTT. The rearrangement joins TRBV2 to TRBJ1-6, with a weak D call TRBD1 (6 bases). V lost 11 bases and J lost 6, with 20 bases in between. The CDR3 runs to 15 residues. The germline gives CDR1 SNHLY, CDR2 FYNNEI.

The chain employs TRBV7-9 and TRBJ2-5, with a tentative D call TRBD2 (5 bases). V lost 2 bases to trimming and J lost 5 bases, with 9 bases between them. CDR3 size: 13 residues. CDR1 and CDR2 from the germline V gene are SEHNR and FQNEAQ (reference sequence). Here the CDR3 DNA reads TGTGCCAGCAGCTTACCCCCGGGGGAGACCCAGTACTTC. Protein sequence: CASSLPPGETQYF. Together with reference TRBV7-9 and TRBJ2-5, the CDR3 gives the full variable domain: DTGVSQNPRHKITKRGQNVTFRCDPISEHNRLYWYRQTLGQGPEFLTYFQNEAQLEKSRLLSDRFSAERPKGSFSTLEIQRTEQGDSAMYLCASSLPPGETQYFGPGTRLLVL.

To note about this clone: The same CDR3 arises from other DNA sequences in this sample as well. The chain combines TRBV19 with TRBJ1-3; 8 bases are shared with TRBD1. The CDR3 sequence is 13 residues long. The V and J ends lost 8 bases and 2 bases, in that order; junction bases with no gene match: 2. Germline V gene sequence: CDR1 LNHDA, CDR2 SQIVND (reference sequence). The CDR3 protein is CASGQGAGNTIYF. The CDR3 DNA reads as TGTGCCAGTGGACAGGGAGCTGGAAACACCATATATTTT.

The chain employs TRBV7-9 and TRBJ2-7; TRBD1 might be the D (6 bases). Germline CDR1 SEHNR, CDR2 FQNEAQ (reference sequence). The CDR3 consists of 16 residues. Deletions cut 5 bases from V and 0 bases from J, with 17 bases between. CDR3 residues: CASSGTTGTSSYEQYF. The CDR3 nucleotides are TGTGCCAGCAGCGGAACAACCGGGACATCCTCCTACGAGCAGTACTTC.

This clone was seen a few times. V is TRBV4-3 and J is TRBJ1-4; TRBD1 matches 11 bases. The V gene end was trimmed by 1 base and the J gene end by 2 bases; junction bases not matched to a gene: 0. This CDR3 contains 16 residues. Germline CDR1 and CDR2: LGHNA and YSLEER. CDR3 bases: TGCGCCAGCAGCCAAGGGGACAGGGGGACTAATGAAAAACTGTTTTTT. Translated, it gives CASSQGDRGTNEKLFF.

This clone has just one count. The chain couples TRBV6-4 to TRBJ1-2; possibly TRBD1 for D (6 bases). The CDR3 covers 14 residues. V was clipped by 4 bases and J by 1 base, with 10 bases between them. Germline-derived CDR1 and CDR2 are MRHNA and SNTAGT. CDR3 bases: TGTGCCAGCAGTGCCTCACAGGGTAACTATGGCTACACCTTC. Residues: CASSASQGNYGYTF.

The chain combines TRBV15 with TRBJ2-1; 13 nucleotides match TRBD2. Germline V CDR1 and CDR2: LNHNV, YYDKDF (reference sequence). There are 14 residues in the CDR3. V shed 1 base and J 9 bases; nucleotides not matched to a gene: 0. This chain's CDR3 is CATSRGTSGGEQFF. The CDR3 region has the DNA TGTGCCACCAGCAGAGGGACTAGCGGGGGTGAGCAGTTCTTC.